This TCR beta chain was found in a study of shared clonotypes between healthy human individuals. Selected positively for CCR7 and CD45RO-negative, naive CD8 cells excluded terminally differentiated effector memory CD45RA+ cells. The CDR3 runs to 13 residues. The germline gives CDR1 SGHVS, CDR2 FNYEAQ. Trimming cost V 7 bases and J 6 bases, with 13 bases left between them. Here immunoSEQ multiplex PCR was the method, and the copy in TCRdb shows in-frame clones only, minus some. This sample has 750,000 to 1,000,000 clones, with 92% found just once. This rearrangement joins TRBV7-6 to TRBJ2-1, with D unresolved. Input material: naive CD8+ T cells sorted from blood. This receptor was taken from a man aged 25 to 40 in good health. This CDR3 is CASTQSGSNEQFF. The CDR3 nucleotides read TGTGCCAGCACCCAATCAGGTAGCAATGAGCAGTTCTTC.